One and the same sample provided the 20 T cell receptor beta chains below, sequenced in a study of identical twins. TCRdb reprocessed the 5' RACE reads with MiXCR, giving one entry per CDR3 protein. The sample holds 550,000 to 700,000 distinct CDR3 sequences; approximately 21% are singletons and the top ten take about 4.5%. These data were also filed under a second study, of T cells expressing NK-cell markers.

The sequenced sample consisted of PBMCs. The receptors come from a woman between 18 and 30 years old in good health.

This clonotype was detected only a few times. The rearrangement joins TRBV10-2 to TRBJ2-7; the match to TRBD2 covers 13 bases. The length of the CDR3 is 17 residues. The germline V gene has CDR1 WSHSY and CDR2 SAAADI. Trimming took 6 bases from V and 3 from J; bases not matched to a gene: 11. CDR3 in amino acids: CASSHGLAGVRDYEQYF. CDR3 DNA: TGCGCCAGCAGCCACGGACTAGCGGGGGTTAGGGACTACGAGCAGTACTTC.

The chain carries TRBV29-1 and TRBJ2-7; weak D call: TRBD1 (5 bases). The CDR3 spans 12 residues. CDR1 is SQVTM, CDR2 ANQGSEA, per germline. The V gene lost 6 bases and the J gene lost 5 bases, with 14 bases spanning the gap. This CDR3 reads CSVRQGPDEQYF. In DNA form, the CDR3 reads TGCAGCGTCAGGCAGGGTCCTGACGAGCAGTACTTC.

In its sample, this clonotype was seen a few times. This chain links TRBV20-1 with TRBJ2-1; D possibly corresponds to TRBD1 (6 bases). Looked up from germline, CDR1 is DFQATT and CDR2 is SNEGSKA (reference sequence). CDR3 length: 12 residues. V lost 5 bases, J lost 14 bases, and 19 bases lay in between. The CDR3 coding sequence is TGCAGTGCTGACGATCGGACAGTGTGGGAGTTCTTC. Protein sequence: CSADDRTVWEFF.

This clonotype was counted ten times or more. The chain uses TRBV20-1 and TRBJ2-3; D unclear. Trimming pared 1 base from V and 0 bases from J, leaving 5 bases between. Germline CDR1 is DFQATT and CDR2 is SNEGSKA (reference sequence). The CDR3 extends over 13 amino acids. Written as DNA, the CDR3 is TGCAGTGCTAGAGGTATCAGCACAGATACGCAGTATTTT. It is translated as CSARGISTDTQYF.

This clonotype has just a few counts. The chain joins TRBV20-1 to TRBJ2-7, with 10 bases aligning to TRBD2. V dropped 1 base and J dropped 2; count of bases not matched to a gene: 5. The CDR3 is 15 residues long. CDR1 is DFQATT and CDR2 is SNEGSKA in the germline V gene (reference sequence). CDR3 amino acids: CSARALAGYPYEQYF. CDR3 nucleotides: TGCAGTGCTAGAGCACTAGCGGGATATCCCTACGAGCAGTACTTC.

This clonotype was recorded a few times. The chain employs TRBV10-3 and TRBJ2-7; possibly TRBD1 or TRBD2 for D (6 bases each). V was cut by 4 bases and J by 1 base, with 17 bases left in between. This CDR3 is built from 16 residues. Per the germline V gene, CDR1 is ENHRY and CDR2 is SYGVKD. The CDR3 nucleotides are TGTGCCATCAGTGTCTTAAGGGGGGCCGAATCCTACGAGCAGTACTTC. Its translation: CAISVLRGAESYEQYF.

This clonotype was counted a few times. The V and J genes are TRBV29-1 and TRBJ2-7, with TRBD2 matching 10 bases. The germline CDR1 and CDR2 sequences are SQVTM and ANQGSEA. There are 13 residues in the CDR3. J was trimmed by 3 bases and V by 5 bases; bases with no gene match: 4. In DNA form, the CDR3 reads TGCAGCGTTATTAGCGGGAGGATCTACGAGCAGTACTTC. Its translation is CSVISGRIYEQYF.

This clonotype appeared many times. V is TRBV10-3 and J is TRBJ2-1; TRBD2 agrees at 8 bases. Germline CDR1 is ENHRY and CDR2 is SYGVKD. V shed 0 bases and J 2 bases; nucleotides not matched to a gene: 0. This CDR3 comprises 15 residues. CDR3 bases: TGTGCCATCAGTGAGTCGCGGGAGGCCTACAATGAGCAGTTCTTC. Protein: CAISESREAYNEQFF.

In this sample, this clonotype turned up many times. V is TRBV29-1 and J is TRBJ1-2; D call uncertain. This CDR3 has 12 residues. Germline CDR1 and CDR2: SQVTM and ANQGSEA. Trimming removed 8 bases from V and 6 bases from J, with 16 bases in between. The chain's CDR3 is CSPPTGVNGYTF. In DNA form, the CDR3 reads TGCAGCCCACCGACTGGGGTAAATGGCTACACCTTC.

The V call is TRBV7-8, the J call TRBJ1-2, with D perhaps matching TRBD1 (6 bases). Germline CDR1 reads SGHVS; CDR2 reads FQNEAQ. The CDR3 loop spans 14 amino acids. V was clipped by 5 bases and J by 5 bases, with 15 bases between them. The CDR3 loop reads CASSPTGNPYGYTF. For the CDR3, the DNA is TGTGCCAGCAGCCCGACAGGCAACCCTTATGGCTACACCTTC. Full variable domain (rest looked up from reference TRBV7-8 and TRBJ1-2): GAGVSQSPRYKVAKRGQDVALRCDPISGHVSLFWYQQALGQGPEFLTYFQNEAQLDKSGLPSDRFFAERPEGSVSTLKIQRTQQEDSAVYLCASSPTGNPYGYTFGSGTRLTVV.

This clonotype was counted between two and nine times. CDR3 residues: CASSLEAAGGSHEQYF. As DNA, the CDR3 is TGTGCCAGCAGCTTAGAAGCGGCGGGAGGGTCCCACGAGCAGTACTTC. The genes are TRBV7-2 and TRBJ2-7, with 9 bases lining up with TRBD2. Per germline, CDR1 SGHTA and CDR2 FQGNSA. V shed 1 base, J shed 5 bases, and the junction held 9 bases outside the gene matches. The CDR3 spans 16 residues.

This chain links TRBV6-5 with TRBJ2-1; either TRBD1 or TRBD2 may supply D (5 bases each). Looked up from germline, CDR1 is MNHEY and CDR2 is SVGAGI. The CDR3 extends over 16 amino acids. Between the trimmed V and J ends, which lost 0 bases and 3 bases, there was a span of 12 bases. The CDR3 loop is CASSYSSGTYYNEQFF. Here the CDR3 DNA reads TGTGCCAGCAGTTACTCCTCCGGGACCTACTACAATGAGCAGTTCTTC.

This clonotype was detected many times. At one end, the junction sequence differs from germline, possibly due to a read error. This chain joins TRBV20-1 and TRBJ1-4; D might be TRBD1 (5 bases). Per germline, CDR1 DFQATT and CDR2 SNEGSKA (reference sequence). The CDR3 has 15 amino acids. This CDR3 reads CSASKPGTRDEMIRF. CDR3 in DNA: TGCAGTGCAAGCAAACCTGGGACCCGGGATGAGATGATCCGCTTT.

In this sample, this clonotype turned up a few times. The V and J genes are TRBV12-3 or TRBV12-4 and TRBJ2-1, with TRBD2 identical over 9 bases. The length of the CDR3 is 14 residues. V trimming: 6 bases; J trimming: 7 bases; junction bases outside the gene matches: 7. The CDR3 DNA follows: TGTGCCAGCAGAGTAGCGGGAGTTAAGAATGAGCAGTTCTTC. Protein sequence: CASRVAGVKNEQFF.

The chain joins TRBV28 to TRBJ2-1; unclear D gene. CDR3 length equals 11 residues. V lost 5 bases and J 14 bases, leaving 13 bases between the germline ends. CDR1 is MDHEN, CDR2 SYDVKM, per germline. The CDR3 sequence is CASSPPGREFF. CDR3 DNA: TGTGCCAGCAGTCCGCCCGGACGGGAGTTCTTC.

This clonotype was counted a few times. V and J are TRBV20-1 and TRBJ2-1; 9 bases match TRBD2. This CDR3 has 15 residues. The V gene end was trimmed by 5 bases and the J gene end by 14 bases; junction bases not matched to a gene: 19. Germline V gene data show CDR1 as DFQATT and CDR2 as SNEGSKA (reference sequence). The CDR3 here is CSAGAGAFGTSPEFF. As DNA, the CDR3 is TGCAGTGCTGGTGCCGGCGCGTTCGGGACTAGCCCTGAGTTCTTC.

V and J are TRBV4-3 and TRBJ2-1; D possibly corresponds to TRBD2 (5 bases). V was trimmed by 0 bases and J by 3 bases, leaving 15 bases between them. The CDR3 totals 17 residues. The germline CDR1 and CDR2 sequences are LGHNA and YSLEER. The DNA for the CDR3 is TGCGCCAGCAGCCAAGAGATGATGGCACTAGTCTACAATGAGCAGTTCTTC. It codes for CASSQEMMALVYNEQFF.

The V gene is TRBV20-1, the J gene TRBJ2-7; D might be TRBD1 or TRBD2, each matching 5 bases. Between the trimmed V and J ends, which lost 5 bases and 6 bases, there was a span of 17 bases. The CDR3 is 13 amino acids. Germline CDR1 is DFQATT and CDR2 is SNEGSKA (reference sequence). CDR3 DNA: TGCAGTGCTCAGAGGGGAACTGCGTCCGAGCAGTACTTC. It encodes CSAQRGTASEQYF.

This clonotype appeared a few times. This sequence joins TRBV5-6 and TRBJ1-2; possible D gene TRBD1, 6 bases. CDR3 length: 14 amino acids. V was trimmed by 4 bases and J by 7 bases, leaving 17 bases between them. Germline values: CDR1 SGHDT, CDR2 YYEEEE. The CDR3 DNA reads TGTGCCAGCAGCGGAACCAGGGGTCGGTCTGGCTACACCTTC. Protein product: CASSGTRGRSGYTF.

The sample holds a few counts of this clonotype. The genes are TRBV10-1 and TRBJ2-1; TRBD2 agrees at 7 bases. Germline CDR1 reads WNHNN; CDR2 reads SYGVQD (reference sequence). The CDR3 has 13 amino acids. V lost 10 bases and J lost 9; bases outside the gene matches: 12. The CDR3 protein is CATRPGPSGEQFF. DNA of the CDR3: TGCGCCACCCGGCCCGGACCTAGCGGTGAGCAGTTCTTC.